This TCR beta chain is from a study of long-term antiretroviral therapy in people with HIV. The CDR3 totals 14 residues. Germline loops: CDR1 SEHNR, CDR2 FQNEAQ (reference sequence). V was pared by 1 base and J by 6 bases, with 4 bases of the junction left unmatched. Running of the v3.0 immunoSEQ assay took place at survey level. Profiling relied on immunoSEQ multiplex PCR, and the TCRdb table lists in-frame clones only, not all of them. The sample includes some 14,000 clones, about 77% of them seen just once. Each donor had at least one pre-ART and at least two post-ART PBMC samples. The sequences come from unsorted PBMCs, collected 3.1 years after starting antiretroviral therapy. The chain uses TRBV7-9 and TRBJ1-1, with 8 bases that match TRBD1. The receptor's source is a man aged 40-49 years with HIV. CDR3 region: CASSLVQGASEAFF. CDR3 in DNA: TGTGCCAGCAGCTTAGTGCAGGGGGCTTCTGAAGCTTTCTTT. The whole variable domain, remainder taken from reference TRBV7-9 and TRBJ1-1, is DTGVSQNPRHKITKRGQNVTFRCDPISEHNRLYWYRQTLGQGPEFLTYFQNEAQLEKSRLLSDRFSAERPKGSFSTLEIQRTEQGDSAMYLCASSLVQGASEAFFGQGTRLTVV.